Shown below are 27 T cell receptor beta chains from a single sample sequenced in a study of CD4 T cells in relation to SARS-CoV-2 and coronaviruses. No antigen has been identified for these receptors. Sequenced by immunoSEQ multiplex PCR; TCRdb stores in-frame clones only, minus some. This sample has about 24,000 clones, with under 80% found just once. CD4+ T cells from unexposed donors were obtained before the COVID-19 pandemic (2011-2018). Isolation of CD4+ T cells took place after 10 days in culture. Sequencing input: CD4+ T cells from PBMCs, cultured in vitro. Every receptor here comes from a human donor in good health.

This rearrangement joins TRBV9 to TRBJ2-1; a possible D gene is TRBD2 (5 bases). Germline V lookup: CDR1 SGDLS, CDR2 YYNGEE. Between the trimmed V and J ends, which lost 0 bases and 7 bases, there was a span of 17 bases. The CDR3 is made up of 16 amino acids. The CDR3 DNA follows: TGTGCCAGCAGCGTAGAAGGCGGCTCCCCGGGAAATGAGCAGTTCTTC. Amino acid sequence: CASSVEGGSPGNEQFF.

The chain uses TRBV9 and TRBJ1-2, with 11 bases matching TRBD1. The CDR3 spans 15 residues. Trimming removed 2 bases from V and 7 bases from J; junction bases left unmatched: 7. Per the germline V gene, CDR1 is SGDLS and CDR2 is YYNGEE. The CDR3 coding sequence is TGTGCCAGCAGCGTCCTAGGACAGGGGGCCTCTGGCTACACCTTC. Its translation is CASSVLGQGASGYTF.

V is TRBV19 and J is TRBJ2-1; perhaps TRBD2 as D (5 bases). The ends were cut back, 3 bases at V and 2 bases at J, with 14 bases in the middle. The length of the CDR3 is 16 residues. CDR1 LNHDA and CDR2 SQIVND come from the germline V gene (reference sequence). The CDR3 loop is CASSIRSDFPYNEQFF. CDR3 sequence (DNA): TGTGCCAGTAGTATTAGGTCGGACTTCCCCTACAATGAGCAGTTCTTC.

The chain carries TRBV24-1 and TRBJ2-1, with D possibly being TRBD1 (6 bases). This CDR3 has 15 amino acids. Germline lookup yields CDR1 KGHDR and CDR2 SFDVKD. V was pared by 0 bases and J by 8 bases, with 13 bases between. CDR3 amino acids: CATSDLGRGPDEQFF. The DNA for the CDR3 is TGTGCCACCAGTGATTTGGGCAGGGGCCCCGATGAGCAGTTCTTC.

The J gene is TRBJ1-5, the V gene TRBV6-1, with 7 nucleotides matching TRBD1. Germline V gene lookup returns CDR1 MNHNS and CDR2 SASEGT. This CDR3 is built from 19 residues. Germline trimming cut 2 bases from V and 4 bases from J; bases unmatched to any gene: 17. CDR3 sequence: CASSESKRRGTASNQPQHF. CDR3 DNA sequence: TGTGCCAGCAGTGAAAGTAAGCGTCGGGGGACAGCTTCAAATCAGCCCCAGCATTTT.

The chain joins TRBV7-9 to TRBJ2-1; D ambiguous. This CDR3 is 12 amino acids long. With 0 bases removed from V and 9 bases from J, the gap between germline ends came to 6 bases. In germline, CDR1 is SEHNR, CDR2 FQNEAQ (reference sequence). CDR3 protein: CASSLAGVEQFF. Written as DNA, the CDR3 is TGTGCCAGCAGCTTAGCTGGGGTTGAGCAGTTCTTC.

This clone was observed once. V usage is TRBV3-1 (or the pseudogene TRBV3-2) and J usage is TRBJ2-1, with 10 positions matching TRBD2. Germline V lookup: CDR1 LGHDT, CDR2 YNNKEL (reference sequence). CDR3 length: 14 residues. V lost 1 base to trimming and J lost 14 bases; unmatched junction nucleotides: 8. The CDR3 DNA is TGTGCCAGCAGCCAAGTTTCCCCTAGCGGGAGTAAGTTCTTC. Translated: CASSQVSPSGSKFF.

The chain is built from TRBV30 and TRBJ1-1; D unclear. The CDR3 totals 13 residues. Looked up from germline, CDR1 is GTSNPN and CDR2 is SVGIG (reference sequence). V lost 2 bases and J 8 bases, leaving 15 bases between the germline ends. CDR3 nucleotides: TGTGCCTGGAGTTACACGAATCCCTCAGAAGCTTTCTTT. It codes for CAWSYTNPSEAFF.

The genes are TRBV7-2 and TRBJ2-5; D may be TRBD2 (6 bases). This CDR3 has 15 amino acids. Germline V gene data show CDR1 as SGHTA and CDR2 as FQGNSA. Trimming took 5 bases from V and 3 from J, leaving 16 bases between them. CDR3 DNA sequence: TGTGCCAGCAGCCGCGGGATCGCAGGCAAAGAGACCCAGTACTTC. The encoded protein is CASSRGIAGKETQYF. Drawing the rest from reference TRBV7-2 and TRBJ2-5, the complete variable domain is GAGVSQSPSNKVTEKGKDVELRCDPISGHTALYWYRQSLGQGLEFLIYFQGNSAPDKSGLPSDRFSAERTGGSVSTLTIQRTQQEDSAVYLCASSRGIAGKETQYFGPGTRLLVL.

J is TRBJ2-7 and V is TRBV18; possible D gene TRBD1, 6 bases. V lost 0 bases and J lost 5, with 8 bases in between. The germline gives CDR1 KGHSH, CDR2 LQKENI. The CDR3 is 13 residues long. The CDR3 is CASSPPSGDEQYF. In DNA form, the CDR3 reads TGTGCCAGCTCACCACCGTCAGGGGACGAGCAGTACTTC.

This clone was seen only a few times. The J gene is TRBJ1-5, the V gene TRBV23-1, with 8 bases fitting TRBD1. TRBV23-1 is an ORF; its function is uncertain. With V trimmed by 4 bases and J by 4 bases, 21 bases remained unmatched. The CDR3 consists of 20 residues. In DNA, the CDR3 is TGCGCCAGCAGTCGAATGACAGGGGCGGACATGAATCCCGTTAATCAGCCCCAGCATTTT. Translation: CASSRMTGADMNPVNQPQHF.

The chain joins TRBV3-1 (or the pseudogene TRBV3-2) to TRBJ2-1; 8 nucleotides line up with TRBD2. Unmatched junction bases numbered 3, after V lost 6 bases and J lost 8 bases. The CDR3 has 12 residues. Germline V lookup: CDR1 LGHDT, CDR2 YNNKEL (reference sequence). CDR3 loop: CASSRSGDEQFF. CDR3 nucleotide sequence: TGTGCCAGCAGTCGTAGCGGGGATGAGCAGTTCTTC.

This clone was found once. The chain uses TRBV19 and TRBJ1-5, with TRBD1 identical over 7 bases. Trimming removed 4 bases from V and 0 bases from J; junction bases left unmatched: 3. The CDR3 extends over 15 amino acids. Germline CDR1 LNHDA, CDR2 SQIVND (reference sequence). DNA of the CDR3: TGTGCCAGTAGTACGGACAGGCGTAGCAATCAGCCCCAGCATTTT. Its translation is CASSTDRRSNQPQHF. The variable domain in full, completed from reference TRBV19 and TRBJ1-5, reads DGGITQSPKYLFRKEGQNVTLSCEQNLNHDAMYWYRQDPGQGLRLIYYSQIVNDFQKGDIAEGYSVSREKKESFPLTVTSAQKNPTAFYLCASSTDRRSNQPQHFGDGTRLSIL.

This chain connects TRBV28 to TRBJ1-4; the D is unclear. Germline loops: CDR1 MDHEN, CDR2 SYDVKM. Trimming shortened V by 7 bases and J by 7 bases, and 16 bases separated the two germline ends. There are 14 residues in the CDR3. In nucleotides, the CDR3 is TGTGCCAGCAAAAACGCCGAGCGGGGTGAAAAACTGTTTTTT. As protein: CASKNAERGEKLFF.

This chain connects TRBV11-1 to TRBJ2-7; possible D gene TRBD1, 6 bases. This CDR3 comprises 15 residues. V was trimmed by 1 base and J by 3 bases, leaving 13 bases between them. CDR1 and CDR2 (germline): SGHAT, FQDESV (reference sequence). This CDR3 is CASSLGRQGIYEQYF. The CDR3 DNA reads TGTGCCAGCAGCTTAGGGAGGCAGGGGATCTACGAGCAGTACTTC. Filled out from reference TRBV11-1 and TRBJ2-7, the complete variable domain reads EAEVAQSPRYKITEKSQAVAFWCDPISGHATLYWYRQILGQGPELLVQFQDESVVDDSQLPKDRFSAERLKGVDSTLKIQPAELGDSAMYLCASSLGRQGIYEQYFGPGTRLTVT.

DNA for the CDR3: TGTGCCAGCAGCCCTTCCGGCACAGATACGCAGTATTTT. Its translation: CASSPSGTDTQYF. V is TRBV2 and J is TRBJ2-3, with no clear D. The CDR3 has 13 residues. V lost 6 bases, J lost 1 base, and 8 bases lay in between. Germline V gives CDR1 SNHLY, CDR2 FYNNEI.

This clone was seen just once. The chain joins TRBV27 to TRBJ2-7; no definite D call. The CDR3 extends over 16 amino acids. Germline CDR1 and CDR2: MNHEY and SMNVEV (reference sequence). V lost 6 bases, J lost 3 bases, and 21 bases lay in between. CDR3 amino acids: CASRIKGPPNLYEQYF. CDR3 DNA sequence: TGTGCCAGCAGGATAAAAGGGCCGCCCAACCTCTACGAGCAGTACTTC.

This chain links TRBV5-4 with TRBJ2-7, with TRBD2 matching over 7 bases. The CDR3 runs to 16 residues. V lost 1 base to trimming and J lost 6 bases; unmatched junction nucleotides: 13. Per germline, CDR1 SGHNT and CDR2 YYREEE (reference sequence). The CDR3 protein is CASSLNAGDFYSEQYF. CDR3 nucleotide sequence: TGTGCCAGCAGCTTGAATGCGGGGGACTTTTATTCCGAGCAGTACTTC.

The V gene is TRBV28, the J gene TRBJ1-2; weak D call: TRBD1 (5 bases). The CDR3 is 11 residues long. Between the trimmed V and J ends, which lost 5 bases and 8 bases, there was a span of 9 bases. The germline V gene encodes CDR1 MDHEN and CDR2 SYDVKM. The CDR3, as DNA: TGTGCCAGCAGTACCAACAGGGGCTACACCTTC. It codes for CASSTNRGYTF.

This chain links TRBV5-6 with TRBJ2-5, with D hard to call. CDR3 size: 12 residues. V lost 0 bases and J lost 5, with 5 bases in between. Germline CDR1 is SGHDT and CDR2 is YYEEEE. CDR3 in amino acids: CASSLGRETQYF. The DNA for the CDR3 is TGTGCCAGCAGCTTGGGGCGGGAGACCCAGTACTTC.

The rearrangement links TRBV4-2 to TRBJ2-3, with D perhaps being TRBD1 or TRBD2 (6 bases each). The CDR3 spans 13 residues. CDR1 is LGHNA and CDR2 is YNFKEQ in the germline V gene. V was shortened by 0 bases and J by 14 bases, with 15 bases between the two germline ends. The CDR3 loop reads CASSQESGAPGYF. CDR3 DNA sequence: TGTGCCAGCAGCCAAGAATCGGGGGCCCCAGGGTATTTT.

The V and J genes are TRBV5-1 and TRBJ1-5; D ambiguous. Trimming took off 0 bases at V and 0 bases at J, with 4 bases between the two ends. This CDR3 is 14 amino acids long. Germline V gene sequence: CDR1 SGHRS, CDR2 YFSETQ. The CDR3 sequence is CASSLAGSNQPQHF. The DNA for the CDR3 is TGCGCCAGCAGCTTGGCCGGTAGCAATCAGCCCCAGCATTTT. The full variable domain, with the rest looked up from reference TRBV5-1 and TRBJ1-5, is KAGVTQTPRYLIKTRGQQVTLSCSPISGHRSVSWYQQTPGQGLQFLFEYFSETQRNKGNFPGRFSGRQFSNSRSEMNVSTLELGDSALYLCASSLAGSNQPQHFGDGTRLSIL.

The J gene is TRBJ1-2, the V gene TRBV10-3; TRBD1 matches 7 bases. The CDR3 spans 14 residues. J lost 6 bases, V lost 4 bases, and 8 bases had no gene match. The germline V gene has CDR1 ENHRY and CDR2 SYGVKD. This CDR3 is CAISGGRGRDGYTF. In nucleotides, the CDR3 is TGTGCCATCAGTGGAGGCAGGGGGAGGGATGGCTACACCTTC.

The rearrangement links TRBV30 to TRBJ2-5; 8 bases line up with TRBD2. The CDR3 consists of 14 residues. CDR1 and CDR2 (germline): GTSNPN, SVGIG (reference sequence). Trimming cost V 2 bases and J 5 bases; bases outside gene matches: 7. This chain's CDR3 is CAWSPGLVGETQYF. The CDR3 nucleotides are TGTGCCTGGAGTCCGGGACTAGTGGGCGAGACCCAGTACTTC. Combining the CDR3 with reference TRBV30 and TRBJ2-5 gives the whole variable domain SQTIHQWPATLVQPVGSPLSLECTVEGTSNPNLYWYRQAAGRGLQLLFYSVGIGQISSEVPQNLSASRPQDRQFILSSKKLLLSDSGFYLCAWSPGLVGETQYFGPGTRLLVL.

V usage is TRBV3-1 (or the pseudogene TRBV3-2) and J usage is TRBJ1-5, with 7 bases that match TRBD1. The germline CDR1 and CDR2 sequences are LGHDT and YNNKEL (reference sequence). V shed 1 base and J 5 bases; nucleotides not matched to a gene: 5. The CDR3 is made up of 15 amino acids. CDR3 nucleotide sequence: TGTGCCAGCAGCCAAGGCGGGAGGGGGCATCAGCCCCAGCATTTT. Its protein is CASSQGGRGHQPQHF.

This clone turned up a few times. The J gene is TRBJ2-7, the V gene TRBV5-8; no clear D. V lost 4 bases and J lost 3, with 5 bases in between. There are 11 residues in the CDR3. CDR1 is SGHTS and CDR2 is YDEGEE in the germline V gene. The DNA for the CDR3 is TGTGCCAGCAGCGCTTACTACGAGCAGTACTTC. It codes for CASSAYYEQYF.

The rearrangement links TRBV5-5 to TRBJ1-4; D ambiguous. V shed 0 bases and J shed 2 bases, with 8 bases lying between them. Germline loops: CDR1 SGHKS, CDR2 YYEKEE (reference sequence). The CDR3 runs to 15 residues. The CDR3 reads CASSLVGFTNEKLFF. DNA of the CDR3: TGTGCCAGCAGCTTGGTGGGGTTCACTAATGAAAAACTGTTTTTT.